The TCR beta chain described here comes from a study of cytomegalovirus exposure and HLA in healthy donors. This clone showed up just once. Antigen: not known. Germline CDR1 is LGHNA and CDR2 is YNFKEQ. V was shortened by 0 bases and J by 4 bases, with 7 bases between the two germline ends. This CDR3 contains 15 residues. Broader study findings: The authors later found most CMV-associated TCR beta chains appeared HLA-restricted.

The PCR was carried out with 60 Vbeta primers and 13 Jbeta primers. TCRdb keeps only in-frame clones here, not all; method: immunoSEQ multiplex PCR. The profile shows under 200,000 clones, around four fifths of them singletons. The sequence derives from a male donor in good health and CMV-seropositive. Sample: PBMCs. The chain has TRBV4-2 and TRBJ1-6; a weak D match, TRBD1 (6 bases). In DNA, the CDR3 is TGTGCCAGCAGCCAAGAGGGGGCTTATAATTCACCCCTCCACTTT. This translates into CASSQEGAYNSPLHF.